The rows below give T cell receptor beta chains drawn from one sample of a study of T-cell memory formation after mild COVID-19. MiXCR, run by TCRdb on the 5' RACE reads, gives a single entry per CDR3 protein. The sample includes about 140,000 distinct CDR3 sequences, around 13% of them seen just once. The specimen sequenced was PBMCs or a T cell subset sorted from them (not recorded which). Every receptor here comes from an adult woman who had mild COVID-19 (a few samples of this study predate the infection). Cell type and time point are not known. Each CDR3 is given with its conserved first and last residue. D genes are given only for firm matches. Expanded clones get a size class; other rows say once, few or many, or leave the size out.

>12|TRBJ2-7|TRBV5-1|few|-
CASSLSGDEQYF
TGCGCCAGCAGCTTGTCAGGGGACGAGCAGTACTTC
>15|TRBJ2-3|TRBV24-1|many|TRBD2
CATSDERGGKDTQYF
TGTGCCACCAGTGATGAGCGGGGGGGTAAAGATACGCAGTATTTT
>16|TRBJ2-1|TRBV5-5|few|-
CASSPAGGMILDEQFF
TGTGCCAGCAGTCCAGCTGGCGGGATGATACTCGATGAGCAGTTCTTC
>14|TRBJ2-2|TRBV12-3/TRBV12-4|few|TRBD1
CASRPTGLPGELFF
TGTGCCAGCAGACCGACAGGGTTGCCCGGGGAGCTGTTTTTT
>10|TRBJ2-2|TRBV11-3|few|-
CASSSSELFF
TGTGCCAGCAGCTCCAGTGAGCTGTTTTTT
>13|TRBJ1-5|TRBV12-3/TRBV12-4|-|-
CASSLVENQPQHF
TGTGCCAGCAGTTTAGTAGAGAATCAGCCCCAGCATTTT
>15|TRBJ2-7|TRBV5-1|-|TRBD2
CASSLVGSGADEQYF
TGCGCCAGCAGCTTGGTCGGTAGCGGGGCGGACGAGCAGTACTTC
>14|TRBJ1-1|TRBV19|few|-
CASVDNQRTAEAFF
TGTGCCTCGGTCGATAATCAACGAACGGCCGAAGCTTTCTTT
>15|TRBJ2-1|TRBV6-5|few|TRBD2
CASSYSLAVHNEQFF
TGTGCCAGCAGTTACTCCCTAGCGGTCCACAATGAGCAGTTCTTC
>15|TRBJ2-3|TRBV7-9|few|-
CASSLVRSSTDTQYF
TGTGCCAGCAGCTTAGTTCGTTCTAGCACAGATACGCAGTATTTT
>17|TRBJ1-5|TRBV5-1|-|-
CASSPGGRGRNNQPQHF
TGCGCCAGCAGCCCCGGGGGACGGGGCAGGAACAATCAGCCCCAGCATTTT
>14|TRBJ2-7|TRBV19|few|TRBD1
CASSRTGLTYEQYF
TGTGCCAGTAGTAGGACAGGGTTAACCTACGAGCAGTACTTC
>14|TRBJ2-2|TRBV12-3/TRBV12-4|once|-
CASSFSVNTGELFF
TGTGCCAGCAGTTTTTCGGTGAACACCGGGGAGCTGTTTTTT
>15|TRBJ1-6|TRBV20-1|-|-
CSARADGSRGSPLHF
TGCAGTGCTAGAGCCGACGGCTCGAGGGGTTCACCCCTCCACTTT
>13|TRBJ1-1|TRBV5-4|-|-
CASSFERGTEAFF
TGTGCCAGCAGCTTTGAAAGGGGCACTGAAGCTTTCTTT
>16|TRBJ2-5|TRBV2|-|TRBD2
CASSVQRGGLQETQYF
TGTGCCAGCAGTGTTCAGCGGGGGGGACTCCAAGAGACCCAGTACTTC
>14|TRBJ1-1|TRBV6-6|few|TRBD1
CASSQGQLNTEAFF
TGTGCCAGCAGTCAGGGACAGTTGAACACTGAAGCTTTCTTT
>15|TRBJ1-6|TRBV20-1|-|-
CSAKEAGSYNSPLHF
TGCAGTGCTAAAGAGGCAGGGTCCTATAATTCACCCCTCCACTTT
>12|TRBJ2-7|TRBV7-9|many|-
CASSRDGYEQYF
TGTGCCAGCAGTAGGGACGGCTACGAGCAGTACTTC
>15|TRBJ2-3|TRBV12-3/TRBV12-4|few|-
CASSLTGILGDTQYF
TGTGCCAGCAGTTTAACCGGGATCCTAGGAGATACGCAGTATTTT
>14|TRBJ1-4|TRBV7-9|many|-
CASSPTAAGEKLFF
TGTGCCAGCAGCCCCACTGCAGCTGGGGAAAAACTGTTTTTT
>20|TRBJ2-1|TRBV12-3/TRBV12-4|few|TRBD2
CASSIPRTSGGTVPYNEQFF
TGTGCCAGCAGTATCCCGCGGACTAGCGGGGGGACTGTGCCCTACAATGAGCAGTTCTTC
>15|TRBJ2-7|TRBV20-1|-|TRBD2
CSASPHSGVIGEQYF
TGCAGTGCTAGCCCCCATAGCGGGGTTATAGGGGAGCAGTACTTC
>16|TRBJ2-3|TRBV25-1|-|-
CASSEGSSAYTDTQYF
TGTGCCAGCAGTGAAGGGAGTAGCGCCTACACAGATACGCAGTATTTT
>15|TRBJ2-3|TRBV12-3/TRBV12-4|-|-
CASSLPGPGPDTQYF
TGTGCCAGCAGTTTACCGGGACCGGGACCAGATACGCAGTATTTT
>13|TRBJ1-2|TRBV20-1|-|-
CSARKSGFYGYTF
TGCAGTGCTAGAAAGTCAGGCTTCTATGGCTACACCTTC
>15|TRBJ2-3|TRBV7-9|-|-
CASSLSGAFTDTQYF
TGTGCCAGCAGCTTATCGGGGGCCTTCACAGATACGCAGTATTTT
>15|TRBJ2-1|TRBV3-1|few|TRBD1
CASSHGQGLVDEQFF
TGTGCCAGCAGCCACGGACAGGGGCTTGTGGATGAGCAGTTCTTC
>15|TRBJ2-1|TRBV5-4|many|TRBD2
CASSRETSEYNEQFF
TGTGCCAGCAGCCGAGAGACTAGCGAGTACAATGAGCAGTTCTTC
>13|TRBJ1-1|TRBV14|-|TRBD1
CASSPRDRTEAFF
TGTGCCAGCAGCCCTCGGGACAGAACTGAAGCTTTCTTT
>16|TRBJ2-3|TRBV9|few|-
CASSVDRAPGTDTQYF
TGTGCCAGCAGCGTAGATCGAGCTCCTGGCACAGATACGCAGTATTTT
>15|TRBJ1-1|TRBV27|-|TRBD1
CASSLFGAGGTEAFF
TGTGCCAGCAGTTTATTCGGGGCAGGGGGCACTGAAGCTTTCTTT
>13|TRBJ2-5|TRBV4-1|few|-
CASSQVIAETQYF
TGCGCCAGCAGCCAAGTTATAGCGGAGACCCAGTACTTC
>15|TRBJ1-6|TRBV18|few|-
CASSRGRTDNSPLHF
TGTGCCAGCTCACGCGGACGTACGGATAATTCACCCCTCCACTTT
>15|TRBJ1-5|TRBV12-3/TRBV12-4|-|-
CASSLASTAGQPQHF
TGTGCCAGCAGTTTAGCCTCGACGGCGGGACAGCCCCAGCATTTT
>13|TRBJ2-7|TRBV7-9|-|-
CASLKAAGYEQYF
TGTGCCAGCCTCAAAGCGGCAGGCTACGAGCAGTACTTC
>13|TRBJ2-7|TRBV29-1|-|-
CSVGYGSGYEQYF
TGCAGCGTTGGGTATGGTTCGGGCTACGAGCAGTACTTC
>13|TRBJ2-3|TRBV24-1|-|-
CATLGQSTDTQYF
TGTGCCACCTTAGGACAGTCCACAGATACGCAGTATTTT
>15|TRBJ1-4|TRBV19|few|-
CASSMSARVNEKLFF
TGTGCCAGTAGTATGTCGGCCAGGGTTAATGAAAAACTGTTTTTT
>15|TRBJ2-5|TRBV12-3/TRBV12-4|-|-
CASSLAPAGRETQYF
TGTGCCAGCAGTTTAGCCCCGGCGGGGAGAGAGACCCAGTACTTC
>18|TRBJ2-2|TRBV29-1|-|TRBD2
CSAGTGTSGATGTGELFF
TGCAGCGCTGGAACCGGGACTAGCGGGGCGACGGGCACCGGGGAGCTGTTTTTT
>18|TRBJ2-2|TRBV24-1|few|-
CATSDLAPSGENTGELFF
TGTGCCACCAGTGATTTAGCTCCTTCCGGGGAGAACACCGGGGAGCTGTTTTTT